The subject of this entry is one T cell receptor beta chain. Its antigen is undetermined. This specimen comes from a study of T cells in Graves' hyperthyroidism and ophthalmopathy. TCR beta CDR3 region amplification was performed from RNA transcripts. The HTBI primer set was used in a first-round RT-PCR of the TCR CDR3. TCRdb passed the multiplex PCR reads through MiXCR, listing each CDR3 protein once. This sample has 300,000 to 450,000 distinct CDR3 sequences, with 15% to 19% found just once. Uncontrolled infection, other autoimmune disease, pregnancy and lactation each barred patients from inclusion. Broader study findings: It was a median roughly six months before onset that the model predicted ophthalmopathy. Most thyroid clonotypes that were expanded above 0.001 also turned up in blood.

The source material was blood. The clonotype originates from a young woman with Graves' hyperthyroidism that later progressed to Graves' ophthalmopathy.

The CDR3 DNA is TGTGCCAGCTCACCGGCGGACGGCAGGACTCGCACAGATACGCAGTATTTT. Translating gives CASSPADGRTRTDTQYF. The rearrangement uses TRBV18 and TRBJ2-3, with a tentative D call TRBD2 (5 bases). Germline CDR1 is KGHSH and CDR2 is LQKENI. The CDR3 consists of 17 residues. Trimming removed 3 bases at V and 1 base at J, with 17 bases between. Drawing the rest from reference TRBV18 and TRBJ2-3, the complete variable domain is NAGVMQNPRHLVRRRGQEARLRCSPMKGHSHVYWYRQLPEEGLKFMVYLQKENIIDESGMPKERFSAEFPKEGPSILRIQQVVRGDSAAYFCASSPADGRTRTDTQYFGPGTRLTVL.